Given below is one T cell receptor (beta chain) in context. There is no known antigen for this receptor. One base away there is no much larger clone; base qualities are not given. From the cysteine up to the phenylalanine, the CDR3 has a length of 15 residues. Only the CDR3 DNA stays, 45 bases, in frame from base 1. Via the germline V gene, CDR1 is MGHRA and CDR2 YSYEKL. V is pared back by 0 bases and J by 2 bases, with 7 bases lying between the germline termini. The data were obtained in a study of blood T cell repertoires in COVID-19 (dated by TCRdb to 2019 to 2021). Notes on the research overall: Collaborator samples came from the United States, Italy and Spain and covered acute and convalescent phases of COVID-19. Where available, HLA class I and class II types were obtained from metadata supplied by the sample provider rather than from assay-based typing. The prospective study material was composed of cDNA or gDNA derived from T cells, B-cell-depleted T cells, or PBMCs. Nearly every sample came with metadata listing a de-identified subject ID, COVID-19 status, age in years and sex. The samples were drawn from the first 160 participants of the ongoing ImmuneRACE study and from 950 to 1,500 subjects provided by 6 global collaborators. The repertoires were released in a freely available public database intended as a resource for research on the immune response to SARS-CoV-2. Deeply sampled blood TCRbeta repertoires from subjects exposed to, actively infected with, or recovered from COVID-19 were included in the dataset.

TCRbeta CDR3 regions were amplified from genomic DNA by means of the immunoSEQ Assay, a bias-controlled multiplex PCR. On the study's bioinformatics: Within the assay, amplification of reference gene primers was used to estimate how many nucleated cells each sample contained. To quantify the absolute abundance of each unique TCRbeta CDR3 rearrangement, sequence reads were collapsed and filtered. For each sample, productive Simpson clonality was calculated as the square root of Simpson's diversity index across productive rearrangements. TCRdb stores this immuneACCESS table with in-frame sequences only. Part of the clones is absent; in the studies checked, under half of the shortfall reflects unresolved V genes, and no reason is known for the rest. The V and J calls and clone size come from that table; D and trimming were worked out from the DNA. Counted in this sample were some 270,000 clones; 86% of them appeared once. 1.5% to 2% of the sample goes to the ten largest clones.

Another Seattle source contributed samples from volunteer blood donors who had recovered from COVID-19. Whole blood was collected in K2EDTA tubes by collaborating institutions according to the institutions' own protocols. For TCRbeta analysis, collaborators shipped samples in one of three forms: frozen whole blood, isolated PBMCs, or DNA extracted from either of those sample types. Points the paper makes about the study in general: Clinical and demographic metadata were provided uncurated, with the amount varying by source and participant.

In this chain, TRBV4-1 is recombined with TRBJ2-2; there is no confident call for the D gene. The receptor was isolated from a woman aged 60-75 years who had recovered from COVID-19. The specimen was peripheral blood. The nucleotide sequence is TGCGCCAGCAGCCAAGACCCCACAAACACCGGGGAGCTGTTTTTT. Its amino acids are CASSQDPTNTGELFF.